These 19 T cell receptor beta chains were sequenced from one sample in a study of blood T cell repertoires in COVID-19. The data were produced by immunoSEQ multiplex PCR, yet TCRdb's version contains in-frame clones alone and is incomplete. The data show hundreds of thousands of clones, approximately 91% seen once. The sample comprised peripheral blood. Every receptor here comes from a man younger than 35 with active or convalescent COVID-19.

Here the CDR3 reads CASSWLAGGYEQFF. DNA of the CDR3: TGTGCCAGTAGTTGGCTAGCGGGGGGCTATGAGCAGTTCTTC. The chain combines TRBV19 with TRBJ2-1; 11 nucleotides match TRBD2. CDR3 length: 14 amino acids. Losses at the gene ends were 5 bases for V and 8 bases for J; bases not matched to a gene: 5. CDR1 LNHDA and CDR2 SQIVND come from the germline V gene (reference sequence).

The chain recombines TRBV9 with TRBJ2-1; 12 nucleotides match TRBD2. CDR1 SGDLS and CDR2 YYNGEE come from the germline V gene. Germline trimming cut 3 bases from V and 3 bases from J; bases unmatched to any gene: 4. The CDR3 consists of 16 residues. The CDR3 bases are TGTGCCAGCAGCGGCTCGGGACTAGCGGGCTACAATGAGCAGTTCTTC. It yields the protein CASSGSGLAGYNEQFF. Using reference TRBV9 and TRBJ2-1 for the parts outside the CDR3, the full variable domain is DSGVTQTPKHLITATGQRVTLRCSPRSGDLSVYWYQQSLDQGLQFLIQYYNGEERAKGNILERFSAQQFPDLHSELNLSSLELGDSALYFCASSGSGLAGYNEQFFGPGTRLTVL.

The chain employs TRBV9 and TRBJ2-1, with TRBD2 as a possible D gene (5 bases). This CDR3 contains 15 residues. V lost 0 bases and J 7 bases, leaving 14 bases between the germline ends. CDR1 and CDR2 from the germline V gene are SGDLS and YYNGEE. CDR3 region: CASSVGGNPGNEQFF. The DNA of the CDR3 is TGTGCCAGCAGCGTAGGAGGGAATCCCGGTAATGAGCAGTTCTTC. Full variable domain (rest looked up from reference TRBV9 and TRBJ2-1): DSGVTQTPKHLITATGQRVTLRCSPRSGDLSVYWYQQSLDQGLQFLIQYYNGEERAKGNILERFSAQQFPDLHSELNLSSLELGDSALYFCASSVGGNPGNEQFFGPGTRLTVL.

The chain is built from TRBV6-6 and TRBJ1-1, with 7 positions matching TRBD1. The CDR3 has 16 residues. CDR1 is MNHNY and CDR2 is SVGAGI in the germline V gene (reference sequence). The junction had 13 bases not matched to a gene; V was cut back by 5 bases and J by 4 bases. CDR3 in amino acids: CASSRNGQAAFTEAFF. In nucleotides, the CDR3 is TGTGCCAGCAGTCGAAACGGACAGGCGGCTTTCACTGAAGCTTTCTTT.

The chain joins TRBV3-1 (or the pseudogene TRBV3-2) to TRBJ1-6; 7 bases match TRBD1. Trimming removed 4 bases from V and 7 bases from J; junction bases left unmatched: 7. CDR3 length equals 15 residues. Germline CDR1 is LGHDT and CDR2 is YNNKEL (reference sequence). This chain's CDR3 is CASSPGQVGNSPLHF. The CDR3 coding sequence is TGTGCCAGCAGCCCCGGACAGGTTGGGAATTCACCCCTCCACTTT.

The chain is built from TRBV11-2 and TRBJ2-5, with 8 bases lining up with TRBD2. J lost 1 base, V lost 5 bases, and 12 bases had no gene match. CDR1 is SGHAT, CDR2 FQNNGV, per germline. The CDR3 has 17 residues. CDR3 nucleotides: TGTGCCAGCAGCCGAGGCATCGAAGCGGGGGCCCAAGAGACCCAGTACTTC. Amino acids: CASSRGIEAGAQETQYF.

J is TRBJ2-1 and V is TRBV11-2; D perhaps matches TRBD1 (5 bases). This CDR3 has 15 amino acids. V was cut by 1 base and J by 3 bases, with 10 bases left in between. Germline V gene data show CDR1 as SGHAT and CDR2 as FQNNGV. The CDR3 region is CASSLGAGNYNEQFF. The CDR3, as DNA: TGTGCCAGCAGCTTAGGAGCAGGGAACTACAATGAGCAGTTCTTC.

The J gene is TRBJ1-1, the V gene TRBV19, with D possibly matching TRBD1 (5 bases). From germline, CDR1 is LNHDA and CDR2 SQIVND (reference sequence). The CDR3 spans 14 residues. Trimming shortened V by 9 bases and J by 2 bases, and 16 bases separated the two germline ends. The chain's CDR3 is CARSFGGENTEAFF. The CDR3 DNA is TGTGCCAGGTCCTTTGGGGGGGAAAACACTGAAGCTTTCTTT.

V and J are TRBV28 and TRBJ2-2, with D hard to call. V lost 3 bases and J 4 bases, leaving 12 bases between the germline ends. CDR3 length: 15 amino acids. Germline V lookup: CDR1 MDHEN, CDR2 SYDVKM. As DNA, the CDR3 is TGTGCCAGCAGTTTGGGCCAAAGTTTCACCGGGGAGCTGTTTTTT. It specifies CASSLGQSFTGELFF. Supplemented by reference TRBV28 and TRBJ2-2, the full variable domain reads DVKVTQSSRYLVKRTGEKVFLECVQDMDHENMFWYRQDPGLGLRLIYFSYDVKMKEKGDIPEGYSVSREKKERFSLILESASTNQTSMYLCASSLGQSFTGELFFGEGSRLTVL.

The CDR3 loop is CASSPGMGNTEAFF. Written as DNA, the CDR3 is TGCGCCAGCAGCCCAGGGATGGGAAACACTGAAGCTTTCTTT. V is TRBV5-1 and J is TRBJ1-1; TRBD1 is a possible D gene (5 bases). From germline, CDR1 is SGHRS and CDR2 YFSETQ. The CDR3 is made up of 14 amino acids. The germline V and J ends were trimmed by 4 bases and 2 bases, with 12 bases remaining between them.

The CDR3 nucleotides read TGTGCCAGCAGCCAAACGGCGCTGGGTCTAGATCAGCCCCAGCATTTT. Translating it yields CASSQTALGLDQPQHF. V is TRBV7-2 and J is TRBJ1-5; D gene unclear. CDR3 length: 16 residues. Germline V gene data show CDR1 as SGHTA and CDR2 as FQGNSA. V was shortened by 5 bases and J by 5 bases, with 19 bases between the two germline ends. Using reference TRBV7-2 and TRBJ1-5 for the parts outside the CDR3, the full variable domain is GAGVSQSPSNKVTEKGKDVELRCDPISGHTALYWYRQSLGQGLEFLIYFQGNSAPDKSGLPSDRFSAERTGGSVSTLTIQRTQQEDSAVYLCASSQTALGLDQPQHFGDGTRLSIL.

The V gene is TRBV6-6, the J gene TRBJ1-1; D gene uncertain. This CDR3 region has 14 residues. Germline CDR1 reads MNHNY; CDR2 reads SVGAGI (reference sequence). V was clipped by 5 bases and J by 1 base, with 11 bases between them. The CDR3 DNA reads TGTGCCAGCAGTCCAGTACTAAGGAACACTGAAGCTTTCTTT. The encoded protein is CASSPVLRNTEAFF.

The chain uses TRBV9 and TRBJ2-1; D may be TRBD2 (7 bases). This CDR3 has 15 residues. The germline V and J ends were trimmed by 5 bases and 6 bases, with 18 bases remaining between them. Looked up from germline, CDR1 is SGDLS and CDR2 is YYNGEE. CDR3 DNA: TGTGCCAGCAGTGCCGGGGGGCGGAAGGGCAATGAGCAGTTCTTC. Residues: CASSAGGRKGNEQFF.

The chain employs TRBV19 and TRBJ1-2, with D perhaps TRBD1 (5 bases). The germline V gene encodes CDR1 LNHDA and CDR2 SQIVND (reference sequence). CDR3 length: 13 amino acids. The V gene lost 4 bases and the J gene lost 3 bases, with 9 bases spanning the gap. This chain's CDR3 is CASSTRVDYGYTF. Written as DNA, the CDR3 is TGTGCCAGTAGTACCAGGGTGGACTATGGCTACACCTTC.

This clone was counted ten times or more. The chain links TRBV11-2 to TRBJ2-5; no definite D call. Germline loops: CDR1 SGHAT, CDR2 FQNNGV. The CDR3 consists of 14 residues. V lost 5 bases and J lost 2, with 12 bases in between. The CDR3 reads CASSPSQRQETQYF. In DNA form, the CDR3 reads TGTGCCAGCAGCCCCTCGCAGCGACAAGAGACCCAGTACTTC.

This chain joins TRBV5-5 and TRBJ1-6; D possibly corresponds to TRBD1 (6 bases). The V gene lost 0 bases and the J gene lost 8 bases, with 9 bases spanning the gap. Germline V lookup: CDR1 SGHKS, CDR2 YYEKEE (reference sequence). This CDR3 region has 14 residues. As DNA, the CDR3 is TGTGCCAGCAGCTTGGTTTCAGGGGATTCACCCCTCCACTTT. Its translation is CASSLVSGDSPLHF.

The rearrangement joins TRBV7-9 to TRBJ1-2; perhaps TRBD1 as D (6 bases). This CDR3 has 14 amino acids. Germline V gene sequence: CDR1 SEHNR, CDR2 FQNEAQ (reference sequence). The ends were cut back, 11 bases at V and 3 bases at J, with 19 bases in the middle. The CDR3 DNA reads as TGTGCCTCCGACCGGGGGGCGCGGGACTATGGCTACACCTTC. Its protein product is CASDRGARDYGYTF.

Written as DNA, the CDR3 is TGTGCCACCAGTGATGGGGGGGAGCAGTACTTC. As protein: CATSDGGEQYF. The chain couples TRBV24-1 to TRBJ2-7, with a tentative D call TRBD2 (6 bases). Trimming removed 3 bases at V and 7 bases at J, with 6 bases between. The CDR3 has 11 residues. Germline V gives CDR1 KGHDR, CDR2 SFDVKD.

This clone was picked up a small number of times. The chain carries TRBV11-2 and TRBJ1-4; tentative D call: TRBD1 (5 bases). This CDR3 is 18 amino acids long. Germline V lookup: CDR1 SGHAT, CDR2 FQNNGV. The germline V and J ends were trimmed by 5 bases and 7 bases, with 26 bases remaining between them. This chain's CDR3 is CASSGLNQPQGYREKLFF. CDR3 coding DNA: TGTGCCAGCAGCGGGCTGAATCAACCGCAGGGTTATCGTGAAAAACTGTTTTTT.